A selection of T cell receptor beta chains follows, all from one sample in a study of cytomegalovirus exposure and HLA in healthy donors. Only in-frame clones appear in the TCRdb table, and some are missing; sequencing was by immunoSEQ multiplex PCR. The sample includes fewer than 100,000 clones, approximately 93% of them seen just once. The sample comprised PBMCs. All receptors come from a young woman in good health and CMV-seropositive. Both conserved end residues are part of each CDR3. D genes are given only for firm matches. Clone sizes are given selectively: once, few, many, or a class where the clone is expanded.

j_call d_call clone_size v_call cdr3_nt cdr3_aa
TRBJ2-5 TRBD2 . TRBV7-3 TGTGCCAGCAGCTTAAGCGGGGGTTACCAAGAGACCCAGTACTTC CASSLSGGYQETQYF
TRBJ1-1 . . TRBV18 TGTGCCAGCTCACCTCTAGGCAGGGCCAACACTGAAGCTTTCTTT CASSPLGRANTEAFF
TRBJ2-6 TRBD1 . TRBV28 TGTGCCATCGCCGAACAGGGGCCCTCTGGGGCCAACGTCCTGACTTTC CAIAEQGPSGANVLTF
TRBJ2-1 . . TRBV10-3 TGTGCCATCAGTGAGGTAGTTTCGGATGAGCAGTTCTTC CAISEVVSDEQFF
TRBJ2-3 TRBD1 . TRBV6-1 TGTGCCAGCAGTGACCCGGGGGGACAGGGTAAAGATACGCAGTATTTT CASSDPGGQGKDTQYF
TRBJ2-1 TRBD1 . TRBV5-4 TGTGCCAGCAGCTTGGTAGGACAGGGTATCGATGAGCAGTTCTTC CASSLVGQGIDEQFF
TRBJ2-5 . . TRBV4-2 TGTGCCAGCAGCCAAGAGTACAGACAGGTCCAAGAGACCCAGTACTTC CASSQEYRQVQETQYF
TRBJ1-2 . . TRBV28 TGTGCCAGCAGCCAAGGGGGGGACCGCTACACCTTC CASSQGGDRYTF
TRBJ2-1 . . TRBV5-1 TGCGCCAGCAGCCATAATTCCGCGACAAGGAACAATGAGCAGTTCTTC CASSHNSATRNNEQFF
TRBJ2-7 TRBD1 few TRBV19 TGTGCCAGTAGTAGGGACAGGGACCTAGGGGAGCAGTACTTC CASSRDRDLGEQYF
TRBJ1-2 . . TRBV25-1 TGTGCCAGCAGTGTCCTGGGAGGGTATGGCTACACCTTC CASSVLGGYGYTF
TRBJ2-7 . . TRBV28 TGTGCCAGCAGTACCCGGACAGACTACGAGCAGTACTTC CASSTRTDYEQYF
TRBJ1-5 TRBD1 once TRBV7-2 TGTGCCAGCAGCTTGGGGACAGGGGGCGCAGGCAATCAGCCCCAGCATTTT CASSLGTGGAGNQPQHF
TRBJ1-1 . . TRBV5-1 TGCGCCAGCAGCTTCGTGGGAGGGGGGAACACTGAAGCTTTCTTT CASSFVGGGNTEAFF
TRBJ2-1 TRBD2 . TRBV5-6 TGTGCCAGCAGCTTGGGTGCAGCGGGAGAATTCCGTGAGCAGTTCTTC CASSLGAAGEFREQFF
TRBJ2-7 TRBD1 . TRBV4-2 TGTGCCAGCAGCCCCAACCAGGGACAGAGTTCCTACGAGCAGTACTTC CASSPNQGQSSYEQYF
TRBJ1-2 . . TRBV18 TGTGCCAGCTCAACCCGCGCGGGAGGGGATAGTGGCTACACCTTC CASSTRAGGDSGYTF
TRBJ2-1 TRBD1 . TRBV28 TGTGCCAGCAGTTTAATCGGGACAGGTAGAAATGAGCAGTTCTTC CASSLIGTGRNEQFF
TRBJ1-2 TRBD1 . TRBV11-2 TGTGCCAGCAGCTCCTTCCCGGCCGTCGACAGGGGCTATGGCTACACCTTC CASSSFPAVDRGYGYTF
TRBJ2-2 . . TRBV28 TGTGCCAGCAGTTTATTGCGGAACACCGGGGAGCTGTTTTTT CASSLLRNTGELFF
TRBJ1-1 TRBD1 . TRBV30 TGTGCCTGCTTAACAGGGGAAGAGGACACTGAAGCTTTCTTT CACLTGEEDTEAFF
TRBJ2-1 TRBD2 . TRBV7-2 TGTGCCAGCAGCTCTGGAGCGGGAGGGTCCTACAATGAGCAGTTCTTC CASSSGAGGSYNEQFF
TRBJ1-2 TRBD1 . TRBV18 TGTGCCAGCTCAGCCCCGGGACAGGGAAACTATGGCTACACCTTC CASSAPGQGNYGYTF
TRBJ2-1 TRBD2 . TRBV11-3 TGTGCCAGCAGCTTAATCTTGCTCCTCGGGGAGGGCAATGAGCAGTTCTTC CASSLILLLGEGNEQFF
TRBJ1-5 TRBD1 once TRBV19 TGTGCCAGTGGGGACAGGGGAGATCAGCCCCAGCATTTT CASGDRGDQPQHF
TRBJ2-7 TRBD1 . TRBV2 TGTGCCAGCAGAACACAGGGGTCGTCCTACGAGCAGTACTTC CASRTQGSSYEQYF
TRBJ1-4 . . TRBV30 TGTGCCTGGAGCGAGACAGGAGAAAAACTGTTTTTT CAWSETGEKLFF
TRBJ2-7 TRBD1 . TRBV25-1 TGTGCCAGCCACGGGACAGGAAATACCTACGAGCAGTACTTC CASHGTGNTYEQYF
TRBJ1-2 . . TRBV27 TGTGCCAGCAGTTTACAGGCGGGCTATGGCTACACCTTC CASSLQAGYGYTF
TRBJ2-3 TRBD2 . TRBV4-3 TGCGCCAGCAGCCAGGTTCTAGCGGGGGCCCTCACAGATACGCAGTATTTT CASSQVLAGALTDTQYF
TRBJ1-1 . . TRBV7-8 TGTGCCAGCAGCTTAGGCCCAGGTCCTATGAACACTGAAGCTTTCTTT CASSLGPGPMNTEAFF
TRBJ1-1 . once TRBV6-1 TGTGCCAGCAGGGCGACACAGAACACTGAAGCTTTCTTT CASRATQNTEAFF
TRBJ1-5 . once TRBV7-2 TGTGCCAGCAGCTTAGTTGGCGGGGAGGGGAATCAGCCCCAGCATTTT CASSLVGGEGNQPQHF
TRBJ2-2 . . TRBV5-4 TGTGCCAGCAGCTTGGTTCAGGCCGGGGAGCTGTTTTTT CASSLVQAGELFF
TRBJ2-3 . . TRBV5-4 TGTGCCAGCAGCGAAGCGGGTTTTAACACAGATACGCAGTATTTT CASSEAGFNTDTQYF
TRBJ1-2 . . TRBV29-1 TGCAGCGTTGAAGATCGGTTTCTTGGCGTCGGGGGGTATGGCTACACCTTC CSVEDRFLGVGGYGYTF
TRBJ2-1 . . TRBV6-5 TGTGCCAGCAGATCGACTAGTCGGGGAAGGAATGAGCAGTTCTTC CASRSTSRGRNEQFF
TRBJ1-1 . . TRBV28 TGTGCCAGCAGTCCTTCGACAGCAATGAACACTGAAGCTTTCTTT CASSPSTAMNTEAFF
TRBJ1-2 . . TRBV5-4 TGTGCCAGCAGCTTGAATACCAGGGAACCGGACTATGGCTACACCTTC CASSLNTREPDYGYTF
TRBJ1-5 TRBD1 . TRBV19 TGTGCCAGTAGCTCCCCGACAGGGAGCAATCAGCCCCAGCATTTT CASSSPTGSNQPQHF
TRBJ1-1 . . TRBV28 TGTGCCAGCAGTCGACCCCTAGCCCCCATGAACACTGAAGCTTTCTTT CASSRPLAPMNTEAFF
TRBJ1-5 . once TRBV29-1 TGCAGCGTTGGGGCAAGCAATCAGCCCCAGCATTTT CSVGASNQPQHF
TRBJ1-1 . . TRBV7-9 TGTGCCAGCAGCTTAGGCTGGGGCCAGAACACTGAAGCTTTCTTT CASSLGWGQNTEAFF
TRBJ2-1 TRBD2 . TRBV9 TGTGCCAGCAGCCCCGGGACTAACTACAATGAGCAGTTCTTC CASSPGTNYNEQFF